This TCR beta chain appears in the sequencing data of a study of blood T cells in healthy people across ages. General study findings and limits: What prevented conclusive comparison of naive and antigen-experienced cells was that PBMCs were unsorted. A roughly linear fall in TCR beta diversity per million T cells was seen with increasing age.

About this clonotype itself: Its antigen is undetermined.

A J-beta primer mix and a sample-barcoded 5' primer were used in a second PCR of roughly 7 to 12 cycles. TCRdb ran MiXCR on the 5' RACE reads and lists one entry per CDR3 protein. This table holds under 2 million distinct CDR3 sequences, around 35% found once. Germline V gene lookup returns CDR1 SGHDN and CDR2 FVKESK. Losses at the gene ends were 2 bases for V and 13 bases for J; bases not matched to a gene: 12. The CDR3 has 16 residues. Each individual donor underwent a draw of approximately 10 milliliters of peripheral blood. Per sample, at least 5 micrograms of total RNA were extracted. V gene TRBV14 combines with J gene TRBJ2-4, with 12 bases matching TRBD2. The TCR originated in a woman aged 25 to 39 in good health. The specimen sequenced was blood. DNA for the CDR3: TGTGCCAGCAGCCAAAAGAGACTAGCGGGGGTGGAAGAGCAGTACTTC. This translates into CASSQKRLAGVEEQYF. The full variable domain, with the rest looked up from reference TRBV14 and TRBJ2-4, is EAGVTQFPSHSVIEKGQTVTLRCDPISGHDNLYWYRRVMGKEIKFLLHFVKESKQDESGMPNNRFLAERTGGTYSTLKVQPAELEDSGVYFCASSQKRLAGVEEQYFGAGTRLSVL.